This T cell receptor beta chain derives from a study of T cell repertoires in cytomegalovirus infection. The CDR3 is 13 amino acids. Each CDR3 protein is one row after TCRdb ran MiXCR on the reads. The sample holds around 750,000 distinct CDR3 sequences, about 33% seen once. For this clonotype: What it binds is unknown.

General observations from the study: What dominated the ex vivo response were HLA-C-restricted CMV-specific TCR beta clonotypes.

The V and J genes are TRBV12-3 or TRBV12-4 and TRBJ2-7; the D gene is possibly TRBD1 (5 bases). This sample comprised cultured CD8+ T cells from PBMCs, obtained from culture after CMV antigen stimulation. The source is a human donor in good health (CMV status not recorded). Some clones in this sample may be carry-over from other donors' samples. This CDR3 is CVSRDSNRYEQYV. As DNA, the CDR3 is TGTGTCAGCAGAGACAGCAATAGGTACGAGCAGTACGTC.